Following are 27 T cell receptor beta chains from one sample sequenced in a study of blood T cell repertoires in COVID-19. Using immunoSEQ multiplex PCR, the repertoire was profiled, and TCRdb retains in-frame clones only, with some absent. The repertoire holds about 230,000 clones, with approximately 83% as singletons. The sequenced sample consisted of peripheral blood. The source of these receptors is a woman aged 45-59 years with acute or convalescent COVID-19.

The CDR3 DNA sequence: TGTGCCAGTAGTCCTCTAGAGCTCTACACCGGGGAGCTGTTTTTT. It codes for CASSPLELYTGELFF. The chain recombines TRBV19 with TRBJ2-2; D is unclear. Trimming removed 5 bases from V and 3 bases from J, with 13 bases in between. The CDR3 consists of 15 residues. Germline assignment: CDR1 LNHDA and CDR2 SQIVND (reference sequence).

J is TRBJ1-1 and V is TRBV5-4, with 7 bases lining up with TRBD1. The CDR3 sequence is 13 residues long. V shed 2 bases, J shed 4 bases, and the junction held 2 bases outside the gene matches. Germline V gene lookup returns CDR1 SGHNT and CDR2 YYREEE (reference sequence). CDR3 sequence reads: CASSFGTATEAFF. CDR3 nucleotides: TGTGCCAGCAGCTTTGGGACAGCCACTGAAGCTTTCTTT.

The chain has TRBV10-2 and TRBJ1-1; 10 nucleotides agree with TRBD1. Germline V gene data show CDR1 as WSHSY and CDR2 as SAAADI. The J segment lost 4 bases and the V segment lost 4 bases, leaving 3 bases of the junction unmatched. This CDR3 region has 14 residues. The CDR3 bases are TGCGCCAGCAGTGGACAGGGGGCGAGCACTGAAGCTTTCTTT. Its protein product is CASSGQGASTEAFF.

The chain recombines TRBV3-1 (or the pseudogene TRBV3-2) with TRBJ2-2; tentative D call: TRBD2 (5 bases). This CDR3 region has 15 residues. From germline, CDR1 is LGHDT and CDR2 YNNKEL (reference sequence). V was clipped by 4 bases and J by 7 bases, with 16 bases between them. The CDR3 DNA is TGTGCCAGCAGCCCCCGAGCGGCCCGGGGCGGGGAGCTGTTTTTT. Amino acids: CASSPRAARGGELFF.

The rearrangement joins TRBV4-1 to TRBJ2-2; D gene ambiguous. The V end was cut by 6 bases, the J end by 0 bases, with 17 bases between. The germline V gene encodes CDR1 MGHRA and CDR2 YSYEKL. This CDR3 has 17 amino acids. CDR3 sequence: CASSPPRHSSNTGELFF. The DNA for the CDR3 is TGCGCCAGCAGTCCACCGAGACACTCATCGAACACCGGGGAGCTGTTTTTT.

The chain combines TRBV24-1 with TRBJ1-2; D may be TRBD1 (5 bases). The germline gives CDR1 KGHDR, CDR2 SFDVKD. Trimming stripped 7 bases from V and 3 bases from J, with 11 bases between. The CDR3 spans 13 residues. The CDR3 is CATRADTDYGYTF. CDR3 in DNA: TGTGCCACCAGGGCGGACACAGACTATGGCTACACCTTC.

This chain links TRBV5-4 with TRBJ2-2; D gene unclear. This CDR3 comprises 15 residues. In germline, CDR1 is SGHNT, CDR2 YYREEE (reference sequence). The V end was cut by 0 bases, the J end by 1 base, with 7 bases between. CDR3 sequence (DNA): TGTGCCAGCAGCTTGGCGGCAGGGAACACCGGGGAGCTGTTTTTT. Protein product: CASSLAAGNTGELFF.

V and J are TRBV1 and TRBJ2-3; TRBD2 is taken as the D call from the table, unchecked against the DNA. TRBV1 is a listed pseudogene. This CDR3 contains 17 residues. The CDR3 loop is CTSSTNRTSGSADTQYF. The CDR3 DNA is TGCACCAGCAGCACCAATAGGACTAGCGGGAGTGCAGATACGCAGTATTTT.

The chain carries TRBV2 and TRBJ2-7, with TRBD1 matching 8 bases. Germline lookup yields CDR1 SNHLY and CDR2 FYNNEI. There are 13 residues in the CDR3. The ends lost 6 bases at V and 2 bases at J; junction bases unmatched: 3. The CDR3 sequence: CASRGTGTYEQYF. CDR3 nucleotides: TGTGCCAGCAGGGGGACAGGCACCTACGAGCAGTACTTC.

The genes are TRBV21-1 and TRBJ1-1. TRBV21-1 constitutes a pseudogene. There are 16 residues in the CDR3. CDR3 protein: CASTLLGPDCQNEAFF. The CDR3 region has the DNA TGTGCCAGCACACTTTTGGGCCCGGACTGCCAGAATGAAGCTTTCTTT.

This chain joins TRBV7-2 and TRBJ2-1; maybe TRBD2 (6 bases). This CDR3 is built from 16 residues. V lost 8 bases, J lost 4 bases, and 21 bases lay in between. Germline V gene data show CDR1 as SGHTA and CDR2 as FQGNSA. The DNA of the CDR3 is TGTGCCAGCGGATTCTCCCCCGTCAGCGGGTACAATGAGCAGTTCTTC. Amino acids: CASGFSPVSGYNEQFF.

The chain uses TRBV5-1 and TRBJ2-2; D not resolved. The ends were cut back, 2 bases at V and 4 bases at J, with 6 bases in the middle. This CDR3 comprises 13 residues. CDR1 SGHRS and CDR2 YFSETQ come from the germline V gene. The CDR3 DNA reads TGCGCCAGCAGCTTTTCGGGCACCGGGGAGCTGTTTTTT. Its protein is CASSFSGTGELFF.

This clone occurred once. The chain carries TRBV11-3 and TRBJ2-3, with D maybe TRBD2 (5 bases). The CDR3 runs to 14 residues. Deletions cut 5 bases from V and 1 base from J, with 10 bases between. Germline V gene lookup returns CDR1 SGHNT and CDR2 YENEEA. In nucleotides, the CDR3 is TGTGCCAGCAGCGCCTCCGGGGGCACAGATACGCAGTATTTT. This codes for CASSASGGTDTQYF.

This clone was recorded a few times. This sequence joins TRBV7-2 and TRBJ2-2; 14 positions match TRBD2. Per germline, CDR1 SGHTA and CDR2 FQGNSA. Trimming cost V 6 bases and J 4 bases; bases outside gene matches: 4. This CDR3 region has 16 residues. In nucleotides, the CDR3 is TGTGCCAGCAGTCGGACTAGCGGGGGGTCCACCGGGGAGCTGTTTTTT. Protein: CASSRTSGGSTGELFF. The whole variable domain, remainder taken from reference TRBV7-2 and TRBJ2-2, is GAGVSQSPSNKVTEKGKDVELRCDPISGHTALYWYRQSLGQGLEFLIYFQGNSAPDKSGLPSDRFSAERTGGSVSTLTIQRTQQEDSAVYLCASSRTSGGSTGELFFGEGSRLTVL.

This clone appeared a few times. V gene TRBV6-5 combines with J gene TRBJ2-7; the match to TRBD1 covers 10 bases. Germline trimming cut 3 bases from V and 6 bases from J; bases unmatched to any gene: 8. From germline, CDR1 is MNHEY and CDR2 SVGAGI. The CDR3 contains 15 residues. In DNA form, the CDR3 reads TGTGCCAGCAGTTATTCCCGGACAGGGGGATTCGAGCAGTACTTC. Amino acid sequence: CASSYSRTGGFEQYF.

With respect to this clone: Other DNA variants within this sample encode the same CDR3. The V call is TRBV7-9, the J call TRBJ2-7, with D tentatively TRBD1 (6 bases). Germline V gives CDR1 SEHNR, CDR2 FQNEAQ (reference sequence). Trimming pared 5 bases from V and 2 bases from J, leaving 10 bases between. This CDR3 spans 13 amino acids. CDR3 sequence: CASSLTGTYEQYF. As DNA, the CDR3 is TGTGCCAGCAGCCTTACAGGGACCTACGAGCAGTACTTC. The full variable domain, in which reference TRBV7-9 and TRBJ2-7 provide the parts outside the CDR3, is DTGVSQNPRHKITKRGQNVTFRCDPISEHNRLYWYRQTLGQGPEFLTYFQNEAQLEKSRLLSDRFSAERPKGSFSTLEIQRTEQGDSAMYLCASSLTGTYEQYFGPGTRLTVT.

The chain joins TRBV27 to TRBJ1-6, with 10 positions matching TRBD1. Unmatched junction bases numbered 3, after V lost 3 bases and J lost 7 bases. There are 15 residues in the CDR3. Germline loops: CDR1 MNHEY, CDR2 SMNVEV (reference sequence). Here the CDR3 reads CASSFAGQGNSPLHF. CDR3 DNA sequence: TGTGCCAGCAGTTTTGCGGGACAGGGGAATTCACCCCTCCACTTT.

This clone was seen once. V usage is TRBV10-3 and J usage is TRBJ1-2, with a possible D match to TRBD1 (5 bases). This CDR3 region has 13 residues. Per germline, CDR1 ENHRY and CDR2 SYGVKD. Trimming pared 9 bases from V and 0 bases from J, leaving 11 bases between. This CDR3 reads CAITGASNYGYTF. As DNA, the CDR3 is TGTGCCATTACAGGAGCCTCTAACTATGGCTACACCTTC.

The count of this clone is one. The CDR3 spells CASSFGTGDSPLHF. In DNA, the CDR3 is TGCGCCAGCAGCTTTGGGACAGGGGATTCACCCCTCCACTTT. This chain joins TRBV5-1 and TRBJ1-6; TRBD1 agrees at 10 bases. CDR3 length equals 14 residues. The germline V gene encodes CDR1 SGHRS and CDR2 YFSETQ. The junction had 1 base not matched to a gene; V was cut back by 2 bases and J by 8 bases.

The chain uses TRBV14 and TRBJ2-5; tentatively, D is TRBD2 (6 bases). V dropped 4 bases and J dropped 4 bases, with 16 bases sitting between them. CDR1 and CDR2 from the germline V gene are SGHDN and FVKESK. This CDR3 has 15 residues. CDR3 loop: CASSLIPDGGETQYF. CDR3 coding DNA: TGTGCCAGCAGCCTCATTCCCGACGGGGGAGAGACCCAGTACTTC.

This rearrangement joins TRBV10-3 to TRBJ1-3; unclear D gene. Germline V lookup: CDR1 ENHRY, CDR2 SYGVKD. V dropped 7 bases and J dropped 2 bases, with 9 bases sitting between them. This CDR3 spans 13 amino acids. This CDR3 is CAITGVAGNTIYF. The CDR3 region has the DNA TGTGCCATCACCGGAGTTGCTGGAAACACCATATATTTT.

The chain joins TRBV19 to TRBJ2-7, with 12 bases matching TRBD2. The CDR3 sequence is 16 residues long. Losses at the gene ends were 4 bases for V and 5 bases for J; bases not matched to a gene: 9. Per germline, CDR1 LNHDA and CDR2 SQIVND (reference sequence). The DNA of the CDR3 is TGTGCCAGTAGTACAAAGACTAGCGGGAGTCCCCACGAGCAGTACTTC. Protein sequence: CASSTKTSGSPHEQYF.

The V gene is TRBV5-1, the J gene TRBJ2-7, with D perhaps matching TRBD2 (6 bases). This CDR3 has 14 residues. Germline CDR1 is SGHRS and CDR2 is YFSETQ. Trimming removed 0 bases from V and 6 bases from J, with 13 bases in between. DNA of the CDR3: TGCGCCAGCAGCTTGGCCGGGGACGGGGGCGAGCAGTACTTC. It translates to CASSLAGDGGEQYF.

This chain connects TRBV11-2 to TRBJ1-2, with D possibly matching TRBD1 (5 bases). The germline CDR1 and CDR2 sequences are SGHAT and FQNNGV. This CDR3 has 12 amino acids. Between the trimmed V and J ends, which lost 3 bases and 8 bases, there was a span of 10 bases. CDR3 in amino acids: CASSLGGEGYTF. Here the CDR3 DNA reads TGTGCCAGCAGCTTGGGGGGTGAAGGCTACACCTTC.

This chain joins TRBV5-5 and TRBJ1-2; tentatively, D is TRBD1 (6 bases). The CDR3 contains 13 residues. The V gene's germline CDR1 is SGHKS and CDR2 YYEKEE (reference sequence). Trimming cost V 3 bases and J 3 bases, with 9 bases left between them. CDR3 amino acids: CASSYSGDYGYTF. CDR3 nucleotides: TGTGCCAGCAGCTACTCAGGGGACTATGGCTACACCTTC.

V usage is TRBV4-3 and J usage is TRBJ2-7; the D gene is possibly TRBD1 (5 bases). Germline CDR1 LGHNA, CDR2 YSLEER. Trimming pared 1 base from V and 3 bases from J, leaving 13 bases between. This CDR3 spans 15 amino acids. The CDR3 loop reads CASSQVPGPNYEQYF. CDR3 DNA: TGCGCCAGCAGCCAAGTTCCAGGGCCAAACTACGAGCAGTACTTC.

CDR3 in amino acids: CASSQTGLFYEQYF. The DNA for the CDR3 is TGTGCCAGCAGCCAGACAGGGTTGTTCTACGAGCAGTACTTC. The chain joins TRBV27 to TRBJ2-7; TRBD1 agrees at 7 bases. V lost 6 bases and J lost 3; bases outside the gene matches: 8. This CDR3 has 14 amino acids. CDR1 and CDR2 from the germline V gene are MNHEY and SMNVEV (reference sequence).